These 20 T cell receptor beta chains were all obtained from the same sample, sequenced in a study of spatial heterogeneity in lung cancer. One entry per CDR3 protein results from TCRdb running MiXCR on the 5' RACE reads. The sample lists more than 95,000 distinct CDR3 sequences; less than 15% were seen once. Time point noted: blood at routine non-recurrence follow-up after resection. The input material, whole RNA from tumor, nontumor lung or frozen PBMC, was sequenced unsorted. Sequencing used PBMCs, obtained at follow-up. These receptors all come from a male donor with early-stage non-small cell lung cancer.

V and J are TRBV4-3 and TRBJ1-2, with a tentative D call TRBD1 (5 bases). The CDR3 has 15 residues. Trimming shortened V by 0 bases and J by 7 bases, and 15 bases separated the two germline ends. From germline, CDR1 is LGHNA and CDR2 YSLEER. The CDR3 protein is CASSQEMGGGSGYTF. CDR3 nucleotides: TGCGCCAGCAGCCAAGAGATGGGGGGAGGCTCTGGCTACACCTTC.

This clonotype was detected ten times or more. The rearrangement uses TRBV18 and TRBJ1-2; a possible D gene is TRBD1 (5 bases). The CDR3 is made up of 14 amino acids. Germline CDR1 is KGHSH and CDR2 is LQKENI. Trimming stripped 3 bases from V and 2 bases from J, with 10 bases between. The CDR3 nucleotides are TGTGCCAGCTCACCCAGGGAGTTCAACTATGGCTACACCTTC. It yields the protein CASSPREFNYGYTF.

This clonotype was picked up many times. The V and J genes are TRBV7-9 and TRBJ1-3; D is unresolved. Germline V gene data show CDR1 as SEHNR and CDR2 as FQNEAQ (reference sequence). The CDR3 is made up of 15 amino acids. Trimming stripped 5 bases from V and 2 bases from J, with 13 bases between. CDR3 region: CASSPPFRTGNTIYF. The CDR3 nucleotides are TGTGCCAGCAGCCCTCCGTTTCGTACTGGAAACACCATATATTTT.

This clonotype was seen only a few times. The gene calls are TRBV5-5 and TRBJ2-7; no clear D gene. The germline V and J ends were trimmed by 1 base and 2 bases, with 16 bases remaining between them. Per the germline V gene, CDR1 is SGHKS and CDR2 is YYEKEE (reference sequence). The CDR3 totals 16 residues. The CDR3 protein is CASSLQPDSDPYEQYF. The CDR3 nucleotides are TGTGCCAGCAGCTTGCAGCCCGACTCAGACCCCTACGAGCAGTACTTC.

The chain's CDR3 is CASSLGLAGVEQFF. In DNA form, the CDR3 reads TGCGCCAGCAGCCTGGGACTAGCGGGGGTGGAGCAGTTCTTC. V gene TRBV4-3 combines with J gene TRBJ2-1, with 14 nucleotides matching TRBD2. The CDR3 loop spans 14 amino acids. Looked up from germline, CDR1 is LGHNA and CDR2 is YSLEER. V lost 4 bases, J lost 10 bases, and 3 bases stayed unmatched.

The chain carries TRBV12-3 or TRBV12-4 and TRBJ1-2, with 11 bases lining up with TRBD1. The CDR3 is made up of 14 amino acids. V shed 7 bases and J 4 bases; nucleotides not matched to a gene: 5. CDR3: CASKRTGGTYGYTF. In DNA form, the CDR3 reads TGTGCCAGCAAAAGGACAGGGGGCACCTATGGCTACACCTTC.

This clonotype was seen a few times. The J gene is TRBJ1-6, the V gene TRBV28, with D possibly matching TRBD1 (5 bases). CDR3 length: 13 residues. Trimming removed 5 bases at V and 9 bases at J, with 11 bases between. Germline loops: CDR1 MDHEN, CDR2 SYDVKM. This chain's CDR3 is CASSTPQGSPLHF. CDR3 DNA sequence: TGTGCCAGCAGTACACCGCAGGGTTCACCCCTCCACTTT.

This clonotype was detected ten times or more. The CDR3 DNA follows: TGTGCCAGCAGCTTAAAAGGGACTAGCGGGGGACGAGGCTCCTACAATGAGCAGTTCTTC. It specifies CASSLKGTSGGRGSYNEQFF. The chain joins TRBV7-2 to TRBJ2-1; TRBD2 agrees at 14 bases. Trimming at V came to 2 bases and at J to 0 bases, leaving 9 bases not matched to a gene. The CDR3 has 20 residues. Germline assignment: CDR1 SGHTA and CDR2 FQGNSA.

The V call is TRBV28, the J call TRBJ1-1, with D possibly TRBD1 on 6 matching bases. Germline values: CDR1 MDHEN, CDR2 SYDVKM. This CDR3 spans 15 amino acids. The ends were cut back, 3 bases at V and 0 bases at J, with 11 bases in the middle. CDR3 nucleotides: TGTGCCAGCAGTTTTCGGGGACACATGAACACTGAAGCTTTCTTT. As protein: CASSFRGHMNTEAFF.

V gene TRBV6-2 or TRBV6-3 combines with J gene TRBJ1-2; 8 nucleotides agree with TRBD1. This CDR3 is built from 12 residues. V was clipped by 6 bases and J by 8 bases; unmatched bases: 5. In germline, CDR1 is MNHEY, CDR2 SVGEGT. CDR3 in amino acids: CASSRTGTGYTF. CDR3 sequence (DNA): TGTGCCAGCAGCCGGACAGGGACCGGCTACACCTTC.

This clonotype was seen a few times. The CDR3 coding sequence is TGCAGTGCCAGAAGGGGGCCATACTCCTACGAGCAGTACTTC. It codes for CSARRGPYSYEQYF. The chain joins TRBV20-1 to TRBJ2-7, with TRBD1 matching 7 bases. Germline trimming cut 6 bases from V and 0 bases from J; bases unmatched to any gene: 8. CDR1 and CDR2 (germline): DFQATT, SNEGSKA (reference sequence). The CDR3 contains 14 residues.

The chain couples TRBV7-9 to TRBJ2-7; a possible D gene is TRBD1 (5 bases). Trimming stripped 6 bases from V and 0 bases from J, with 15 bases between. CDR1 is SEHNR and CDR2 is FQNEAQ in the germline V gene (reference sequence). The CDR3 extends over 15 amino acids. CDR3 sequence: CASSSSGSPSYEQYF. The CDR3 DNA is TGTGCCAGCAGTTCTTCAGGGTCCCCCTCCTACGAGCAGTACTTC.

Of note for this clonotype: Likely a read error: the CDR3 ends without its conserved phenylalanine or tryptophan. V usage is TRBV6-2 or TRBV6-3 and J usage is TRBJ2-5, with TRBD2 as a possible D gene (5 bases). CDR1 is MNHEY and CDR2 is SVGEGT in the germline V gene. The CDR3 extends over 15 amino acids. Trimming removed 0 bases from V and 2 bases from J, with 10 bases in between. The CDR3 region is CASSYSVASQETQYL. Written as DNA, the CDR3 is TGTGCCAGCAGTTACTCGGTAGCGAGTCAAGAGACCCAGTACCTC.

This clonotype was seen only a few times. This chain uses TRBV10-1 with TRBJ2-5, with D unclear. Germline V gives CDR1 WNHNN, CDR2 SYGVQD (reference sequence). The CDR3 spans 14 residues. V lost 2 bases, J lost 5 bases, and 12 bases lay in between. CDR3: CASSELIQGETQYF. For the CDR3, the DNA is TGCGCCAGCAGTGAGCTAATCCAAGGGGAGACCCAGTACTTC.

The gene calls are TRBV9 and TRBJ1-6, with D possibly TRBD1 on 6 matching bases. This CDR3 region has 14 residues. Trimming left V 2 bases short and J 6 bases short, with 9 bases between. From germline, CDR1 is SGDLS and CDR2 YYNGEE. CDR3 residues: CASSVRGGNSPLHF. CDR3 nucleotide sequence: TGTGCCAGCAGCGTCAGGGGTGGTAATTCACCCCTCCACTTT.

Within the sample, this clonotype is medium-sized. This chain joins TRBV20-1 and TRBJ1-1, with 7 bases lining up with TRBD1. The germline V gene encodes CDR1 DFQATT and CDR2 SNEGSKA (reference sequence). CDR3 length: 14 amino acids. Unmatched junction bases numbered 3, after V lost 1 base and J lost 1 base. The CDR3 sequence: CSARARGRNTEAFF. The CDR3 coding sequence is TGCAGTGCTAGAGCCAGGGGGAGGAACACTGAAGCTTTCTTT.

The rearrangement links TRBV11-1 to TRBJ2-2, with D maybe TRBD1 (6 bases). Looked up from germline, CDR1 is SGHAT and CDR2 is FQDESV (reference sequence). V dropped 5 bases and J dropped 3 bases, with 10 bases sitting between them. The CDR3 loop spans 14 amino acids. The CDR3 spells CASSGGQYTGELFF. The CDR3 nucleotides read TGTGCCAGCAGCGGAGGACAGTACACCGGGGAGCTGTTTTTT.

The sample holds a few counts of this clonotype. The V gene is TRBV6-5, the J gene TRBJ2-7; D is possibly TRBD1 (7 bases). The CDR3 is made up of 12 amino acids. With 7 bases removed from V and 9 bases from J, the gap between germline ends came to 16 bases. CDR1 is MNHEY, CDR2 SVGAGI, per germline. In nucleotides, the CDR3 is TGTGCCAGCACCGACAGGGTGGGAGGGCAGTACTTC. This translates into CASTDRVGGQYF.

There are a few counts of this clonotype. The CDR3 nucleotides read TGTGCCAGCAGGTACAGGGACCCCAATTCACCCCTCCACTTT. Protein: CASRYRDPNSPLHF. The V gene is TRBV7-2, the J gene TRBJ1-6, with TRBD1 as a possible D gene (6 bases). The CDR3 contains 14 residues. V gave up 6 bases and J gave up 7 bases, with 13 bases separating them. The V gene's germline CDR1 is SGHTA and CDR2 FQGNSA.

The gene calls are TRBV5-1 and TRBJ1-5, with a weak D call TRBD1 (5 bases). The germline V gene encodes CDR1 SGHRS and CDR2 YFSETQ. V was trimmed by 0 bases and J by 2 bases, leaving 9 bases between them. CDR3 length: 15 amino acids. This CDR3 is CASSLGSGGNQPQHF. CDR3 bases: TGCGCCAGCAGCTTGGGTTCGGGGGGCAATCAGCCCCAGCATTTT.